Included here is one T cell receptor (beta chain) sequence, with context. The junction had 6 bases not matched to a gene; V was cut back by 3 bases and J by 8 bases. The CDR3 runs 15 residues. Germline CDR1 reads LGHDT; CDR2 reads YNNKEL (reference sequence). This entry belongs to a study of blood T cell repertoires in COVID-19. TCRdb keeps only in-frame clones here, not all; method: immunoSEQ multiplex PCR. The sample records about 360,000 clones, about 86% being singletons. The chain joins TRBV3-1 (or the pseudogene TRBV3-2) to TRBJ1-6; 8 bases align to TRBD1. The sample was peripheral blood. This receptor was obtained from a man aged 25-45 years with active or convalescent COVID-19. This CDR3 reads CASSQVETGDSPLHF. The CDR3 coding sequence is TGTGCCAGCAGCCAGGTGGAGACAGGGGATTCACCCCTCCACTTT.